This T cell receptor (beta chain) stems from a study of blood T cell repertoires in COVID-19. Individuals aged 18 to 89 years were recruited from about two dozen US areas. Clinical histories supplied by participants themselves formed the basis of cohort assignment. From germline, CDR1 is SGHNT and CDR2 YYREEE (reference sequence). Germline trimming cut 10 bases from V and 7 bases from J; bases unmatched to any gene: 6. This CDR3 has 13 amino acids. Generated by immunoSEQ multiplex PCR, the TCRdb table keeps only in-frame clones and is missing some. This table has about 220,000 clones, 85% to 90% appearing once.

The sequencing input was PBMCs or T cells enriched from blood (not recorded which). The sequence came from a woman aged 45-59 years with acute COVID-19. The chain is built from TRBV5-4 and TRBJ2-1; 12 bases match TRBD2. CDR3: CAGGLAGGNEQFF. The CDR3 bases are TGTGCCGGGGGACTAGCGGGTGGGAATGAGCAGTTCTTC.